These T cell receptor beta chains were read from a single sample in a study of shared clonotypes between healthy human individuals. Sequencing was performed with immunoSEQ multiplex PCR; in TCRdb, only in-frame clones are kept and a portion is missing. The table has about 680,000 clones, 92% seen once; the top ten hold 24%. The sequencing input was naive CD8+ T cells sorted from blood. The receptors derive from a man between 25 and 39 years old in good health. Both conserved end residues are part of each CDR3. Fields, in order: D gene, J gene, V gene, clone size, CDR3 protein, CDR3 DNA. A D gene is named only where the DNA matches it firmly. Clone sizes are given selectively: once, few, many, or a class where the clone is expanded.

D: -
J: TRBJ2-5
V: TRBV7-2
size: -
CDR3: CASSLAGAQYF
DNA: TGTGCCAGCAGCTTAGCGGGGGCACAGTACTTC

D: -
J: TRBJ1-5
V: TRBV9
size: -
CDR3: CASSLWSGGGQPQHF
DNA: TGTGCCAGCAGCCTCTGGAGTGGGGGAGGTCAGCCCCAGCATTTT

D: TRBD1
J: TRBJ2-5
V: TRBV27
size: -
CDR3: CASSLRDRVGETQYF
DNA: TGTGCCAGCAGTTTAAGGGACAGGGTGGGAGAGACCCAGTACTTC

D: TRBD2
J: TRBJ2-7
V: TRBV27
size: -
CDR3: CASSSSGKGYEQYF
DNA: TGTGCCAGCAGTTCTAGCGGGAAGGGCTACGAGCAGTACTTC

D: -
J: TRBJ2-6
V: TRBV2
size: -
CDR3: CASRDTDSGANVLTF
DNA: TGTGCCAGCAGAGACACAGACTCTGGGGCCAACGTCCTGACTTTC

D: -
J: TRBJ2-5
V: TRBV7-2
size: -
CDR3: CASSLEIRGLAVRETQYF
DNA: TGTGCCAGCAGCTTAGAGATACGCGGTCTAGCAGTGAGAGAGACCCAGTACTTC

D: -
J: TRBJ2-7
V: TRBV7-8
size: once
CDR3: CASSFRDNENYEQYF
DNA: TGTGCCAGCAGCTTTCGGGACAACGAAAACTACGAGCAGTACTTC

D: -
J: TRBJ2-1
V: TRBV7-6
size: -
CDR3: CASSPNPGLRTSNEQFF
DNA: TGTGCCAGCAGCCCAAATCCGGGACTGAGGACGTCCAATGAGCAGTTCTTC

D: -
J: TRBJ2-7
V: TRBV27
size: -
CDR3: CASWRGPYEQYF
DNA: TGTGCCAGTTGGCGGGGGCCCTACGAGCAGTACTTC

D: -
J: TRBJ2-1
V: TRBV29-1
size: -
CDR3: CSVPGAPVDNEQFF
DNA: TGCAGCGTGCCCGGAGCCCCGGTTGACAATGAGCAGTTCTTC

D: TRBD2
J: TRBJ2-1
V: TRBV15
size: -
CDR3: CATSSLAGGSNEQFF
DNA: TGTGCCACCAGTTCCCTAGCGGGAGGCTCGAATGAGCAGTTCTTC

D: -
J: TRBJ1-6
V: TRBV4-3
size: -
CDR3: CASSQDPDGGHNSPLHF
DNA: TGCGCCAGCAGCCAAGATCCGGACGGTGGCCATAATTCACCCCTCCACTTT

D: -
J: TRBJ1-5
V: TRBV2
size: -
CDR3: CASSDGSEGGNQPQHF
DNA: TGTGCCAGCAGTGACGGAAGTGAGGGCGGCAATCAGCCCCAGCATTTT

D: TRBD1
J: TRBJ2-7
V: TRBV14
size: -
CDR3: CASSQATGGNYEQYF
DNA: TGTGCCAGCAGCCAAGCCACAGGGGGCAACTACGAGCAGTACTTC

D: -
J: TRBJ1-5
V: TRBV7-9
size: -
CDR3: CASSLEGGLGYSNQPQHF
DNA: TGTGCCAGCAGCTTAGAGGGCGGTCTGGGGTATAGCAATCAGCCCCAGCATTTT

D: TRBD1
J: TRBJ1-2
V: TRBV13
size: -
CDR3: CATIRGTGANYGYTF
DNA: TGTGCCACCATTAGGGGGACAGGAGCTAACTATGGCTACACCTTC

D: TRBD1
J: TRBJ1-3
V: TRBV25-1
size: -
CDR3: CATSDRDSGNTIYF
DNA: TGTGCCACATCAGACAGGGACTCTGGAAACACCATATATTTT

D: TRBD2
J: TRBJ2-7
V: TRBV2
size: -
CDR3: CASGGGYEQYF
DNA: TGTGCCAGCGGGGGGGGCTACGAGCAGTACTTC

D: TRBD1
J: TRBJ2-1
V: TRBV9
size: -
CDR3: CASSVGRTLQGSSYNEQFF
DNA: TGTGCCAGCAGCGTAGGCCGGACATTACAGGGGAGTAGTTACAATGAGCAGTTCTTC

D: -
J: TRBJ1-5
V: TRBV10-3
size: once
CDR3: CAISASPGPSSLSNQPQHF
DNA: TGTGCCATCAGCGCCAGTCCGGGCCCCTCAAGTTTGAGCAATCAGCCCCAGCATTTT

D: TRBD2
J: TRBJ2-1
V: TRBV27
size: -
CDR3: CASSLIGTSFYNEQFF
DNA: TGTGCCAGCAGTTTAATAGGGACTAGCTTCTACAATGAGCAGTTCTTC

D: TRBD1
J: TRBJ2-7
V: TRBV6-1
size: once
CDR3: CASSKYRGFLDEQYF
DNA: TGTGCCAGCAGTAAGTACAGGGGGTTCCTAGACGAGCAGTACTTC

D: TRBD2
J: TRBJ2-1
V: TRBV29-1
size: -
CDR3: CSVPGLAGGAEQFF
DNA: TGCAGCGTGCCGGGACTAGCGGGAGGCGCTGAGCAGTTCTTC

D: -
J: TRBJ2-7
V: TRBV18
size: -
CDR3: CASHSAGIPYEQYF
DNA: TGTGCCAGCCATTCAGCAGGAATCCCCTACGAGCAGTACTTC

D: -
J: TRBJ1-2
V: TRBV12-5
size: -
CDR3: CASGLHRGWPNYGYTF
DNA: TGTGCTAGTGGTTTACACAGAGGGTGGCCTAACTATGGCTACACCTTC

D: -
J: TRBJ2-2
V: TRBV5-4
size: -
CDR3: CASSLEYTGELFF
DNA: TGTGCCAGCAGTCTTGAATACACCGGGGAGCTGTTTTTT

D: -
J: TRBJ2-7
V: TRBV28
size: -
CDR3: CASSLLLTAPEIFSYEQYF
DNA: TGTGCCAGCAGTTTATTACTGACAGCCCCAGAGATTTTCTCCTACGAGCAGTACTTC

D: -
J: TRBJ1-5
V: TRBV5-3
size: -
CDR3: CARSLRSRKASNQPQHF
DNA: TGTGCCAGAAGCCTAAGGTCGAGAAAGGCGAGCAATCAGCCCCAGCATTTT

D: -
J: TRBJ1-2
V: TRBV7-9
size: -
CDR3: CASSPGTRSYGYTF
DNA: TGTGCCAGCAGCCCCGGGACCCGAAGCTATGGCTACACCTTC

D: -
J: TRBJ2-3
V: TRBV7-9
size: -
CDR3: CASSLITPPDTQYF
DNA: TGTGCCAGCAGCTTAATAACCCCCCCAGATACGCAGTATTTT

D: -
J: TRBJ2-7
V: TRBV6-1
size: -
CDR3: CASSPIGTSSYEQYF
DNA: TGTGCCAGCAGTCCAATCGGGACCTCGTCCTACGAGCAGTACTTC

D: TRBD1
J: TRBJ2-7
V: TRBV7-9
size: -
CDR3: CASSRDSEQYF
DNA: TGTGCCAGCAGCCGGGACAGCGAGCAGTACTTC

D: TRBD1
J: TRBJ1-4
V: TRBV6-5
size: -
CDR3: CASSSQDRATNEKLFF
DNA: TGTGCCAGCAGTTCACAGGACAGGGCAACTAATGAAAAACTGTTTTTT

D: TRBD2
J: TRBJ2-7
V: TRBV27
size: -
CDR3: CASSSLAGLFEQYF
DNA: TGTGCCAGCAGTTCTCTAGCGGGATTGTTTGAGCAGTACTTC

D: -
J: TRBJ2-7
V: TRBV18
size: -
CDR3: CASSPEQGVPYEQYF
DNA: TGTGCCAGCTCACCAGAACAGGGAGTTCCCTACGAGCAGTACTTC

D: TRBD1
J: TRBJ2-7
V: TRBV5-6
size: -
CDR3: CASSGGDRGPEQYF
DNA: TGTGCCAGCAGCGGGGGGGACAGGGGTCCCGAGCAGTACTTC

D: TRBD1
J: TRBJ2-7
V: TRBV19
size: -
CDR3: CASSPHSTGSYEQYF
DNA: TGTGCCAGTAGTCCTCACTCGACAGGGTCCTACGAGCAGTACTTC

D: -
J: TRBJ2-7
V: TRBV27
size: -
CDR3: CASSLSQGTPYEQYF
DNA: TGTGCCAGCAGTTTATCGCAGGGGACCCCCTACGAGCAGTACTTC

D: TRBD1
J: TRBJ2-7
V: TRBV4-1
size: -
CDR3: CASSQGFSGQGSYEQYF
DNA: TGCGCCAGCAGCCAAGGGTTTTCGGGACAGGGATCCTACGAGCAGTACTTC

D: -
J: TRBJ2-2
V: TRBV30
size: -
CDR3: CAWRINTGELFF
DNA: TGTGCCTGGAGGATAAACACCGGGGAGCTGTTTTTT

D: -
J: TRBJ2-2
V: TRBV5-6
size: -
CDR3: CASSFGVGELFF
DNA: TGTGCCAGCAGCTTTGGGGTCGGGGAGCTGTTTTTT

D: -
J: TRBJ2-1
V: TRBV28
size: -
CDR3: CASSRRSTWVIHADNEQFF
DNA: TGTGCCAGCTCCAGACGCTCGACGTGGGTGATACATGCGGACAATGAGCAGTTCTTC

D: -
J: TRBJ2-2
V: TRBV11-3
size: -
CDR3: CASSLGDTGELFF
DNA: TGTGCCAGCAGCTTAGGGGACACCGGGGAGCTGTTTTTT

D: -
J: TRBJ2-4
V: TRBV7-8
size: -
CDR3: CASSLARFGTTSIQYF
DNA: TGTGCCAGCAGCTTAGCGCGCTTTGGGACCACATCCATTCAGTACTTC

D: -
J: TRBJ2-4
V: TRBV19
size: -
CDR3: CASTGGYIQYF
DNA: TGTGCCAGTACCGGTGGCTACATTCAGTACTTC

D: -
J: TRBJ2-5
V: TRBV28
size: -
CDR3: CASSFKLRVETQYF
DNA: TGTGCCAGCAGTTTCAAATTGCGGGTAGAGACCCAGTACTTC

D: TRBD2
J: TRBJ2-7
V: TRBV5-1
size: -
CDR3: CASSHNLAGDSYEQYF
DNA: TGCGCCAGCAGCCACAACCTAGCGGGAGACAGCTACGAGCAGTACTTC

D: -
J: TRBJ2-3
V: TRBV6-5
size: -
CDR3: CASSYSGPDTQYF
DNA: TGTGCCAGCAGTTACTCGGGGCCAGATACGCAGTATTTT

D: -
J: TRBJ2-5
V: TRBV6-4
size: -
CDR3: CASSDRGIQETQYF
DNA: TGTGCCAGCAGTGACCGGGGGATTCAAGAGACCCAGTACTTC